Following are 13 T cell receptor delta chains from one sample sequenced in a study of γδ T cells in repeated Plasmodium falciparum infection. Vgamma9/Vdelta2+ and Vdelta2-negative gammadelta T cells were flow-sorted from PBMC for bulk sequencing. TCRdb fed the multiplex PCR reads into CATT to redo clone calling. There are 70,000 to 95,000 delta-chain clones in the sample; around 1.4% occur only once, and approximately 10% lies in the top ten. Sequencing was done on a sample of gamma-delta T cells from blood. The receptors here all came from a pool of human donors (malaria-infected and uninfected, not separated).

In its sample, this clone was seen a few times. This DNA translates differently at residue 5 from the TCRdb protein, which is that of a much larger clone; a read error is likely, and the protein shown is the DNA's own translation. CDR3 region: CACDALVLGDSSDKLIF. CDR3 DNA: TGTGCCTGTGACGCCTTAGTACTGGGGGATTCGTCAGATAAACTCATCTTT. The chain links TRDV2 to TRDJ1; 10 bases map to TRDD3. As TCRdb names no J gene, one was assigned here on the basis of a DNA match to germline. Looked up from germline, CDR1 is GEAIGNYY and CDR2 is EKD. The junction had 14 bases not matched to a gene; V was cut back by 3 bases and J by 5 bases. The CDR3 runs to 17 residues.

This clone was counted ten times or more. The chain has TRDV1 and TRDJ1, with 7 bases lining up with TRDD2. Germline V CDR1 and CDR2: TSWWSYY, QGS. The CDR3 is 18 amino acids. Trimming took 4 bases from V and 10 from J; bases not matched to a gene: 24. CDR3 in DNA: TGTGCTCTTGGGGTAATTCCTTCCTGCGGAAGAGCTACACAGGGACTCATCTTT. This gives the protein CALGVIPSCGRATQGLIF.

There are a few counts of this clone. A read error likely explains why the TCRdb protein, taken from a much larger clone, differs from this DNA's translation at residue 5; the protein shown is translated from the DNA. DNA of the CDR3: TGTGCCTGTGACGCCGTGAGTCCCTCGACTCGTACTGGGGGATACGGGGAGACAGCACAACTCTTCTTT. It specifies CACDAVSPSTRTGGYGETAQLFF. The genes are TRDV2 and TRDJ2, with TRDD3 matching 13 bases. The germline V gene has CDR1 GEAIGNYY and CDR2 EKD. J gave up 4 bases and V 3 bases, and 25 bases lay outside the gene matches. The CDR3 runs to 23 residues.

This clone was picked up a small number of times. The mismatch at residue 13 between this DNA's translation and the TCRdb protein of a much larger clone likely reflects a read error; the protein shown is translated from the DNA. The V gene call reads TRDV2; no J gene was called; TRDD3, the D gene given by the table, was not confirmed from the DNA. From germline, CDR1 is GEAIGNYY and CDR2 EKD. This CDR3 region has 15 residues. This CDR3 reads CACDPLGEVVDKPIF. The CDR3 DNA is TGTGCCTGTGATCCACTGGGGGAGGTGGTCGATAAACCCATCTTT.

This clone turned up a few times. The protein TCRdb lists belongs to a much larger clone and differs from this DNA's translation at residue 14, which points to a read error; the protein shown is made from the DNA. The J gene was not called, though the V gene is TRDV2; no DNA check was done on the table's D call, TRDD3. CDR3 size: 16 residues. In germline, CDR1 is GEAIGNYY, CDR2 EKD. In nucleotides, the CDR3 is TGTGCCTGTGACACCGGGGGGATACGAGGGACAGCACAATTCTTCTTT. Translating it yields CACDTGGIRGTAQFFF.

Comments on this clone: It differs at one base from a far larger clone, so likely a read error. The sample holds other DNA sequences that translate to the same CDR3. The rearrangement uses TRDV1 and TRDJ1, with a tentative D call TRDD3 (6 bases). V was pared by 2 bases and J by 5 bases, with 27 bases between. The CDR3 length is 19 residues. Per the germline V gene, CDR1 is TSWWSYY and CDR2 is QGS. CDR3 DNA sequence: TGTGCTCTTGGGGAATTACTGTACGGCGATGGAGGATACTGGGATAAACTCATCTTT. Translated: CALGELLYGDGGYWDKLIF.

Regarding this clone: This sequence is one base from a far larger clone and is likely a read error. Other DNA sequences within the sample encode an identical CDR3. The chain is built from TRDV3 and TRDJ1; tentatively, D is TRDD3 (5 bases). CDR1 TVYSNPD and CDR2 GDNSRS come from the germline V gene (reference sequence). The CDR3 runs 14 residues. This CDR3 is CAFGIRTVTDKLIF. The CDR3 region has the DNA TGTGCCTTCGGTATACGCACTGTCACCGATAAGCTCATCTTT.

This clone occurred a few times. This DNA's translation and the protein TCRdb lists, from a much larger clone, do not match at residue 11, likely due to a read error; the protein shown is translated from the DNA. The chain uses TRDV1 and TRDJ1; TRDD2 matches at 7 bases. No J gene was available from TCRdb, and it was assigned here by a germline match of the DNA. V lost 3 bases to trimming and J lost 4 bases; unmatched junction nucleotides: 29. Germline-derived CDR1 and CDR2 are TSWWSYY and QGS. This CDR3 is 22 amino acids long. The CDR3 nucleotides read TGTGCTCTTGGGGACCCCTATTTCCCCCTTCCTCCTCGTGTGTTAGTAGGCGATAAACTCATCTTT. It translates to CALGDPYFPLPPRVLVGDKLIF.

This clone was seen only a few times. The translation of this DNA and the TCRdb protein of a much larger clone differ at residue 9, probably owing to a read error; the protein shown here is translated from the DNA. In nucleotides, the CDR3 is TGTGCCTTTATCCCAATAGTACGCATCCCCGATAAACTCATCTTT. It encodes CAFIPIVRIPDKLIF. The V and J genes are TRDV3 and TRDJ1; D might be TRDD1 (6 bases). TCRdb is silent on the J gene; assignment here came from matching the DNA to germline. V was cut by 1 base and J by 3 bases, with 18 bases left in between. Per the germline V gene, CDR1 is TVYSNPD and CDR2 is GDNSRS (reference sequence). CDR3 length equals 15 residues.

Note on this clone: The likely explanation is a read error, given a far larger clone one base away. Other nucleotide sequences in the sample specify the same CDR3. The V gene reported is TRDV1; the J gene is uncalled; TRDD3 was called by the table and not checked on the DNA. CDR3 length: 19 residues. Per the germline V gene, CDR1 is TSWWSYY and CDR2 is QGS. The CDR3 bases are TGTGCTCTTGGGTACAATCTACGGCGGGGGATACGTGTTTCCGATAAACTCATCTTC. Its translation: CALGYNLRRGIRVSDKLIF.

The chain joins TRDV1 to TRDJ3; 7 bases are shared with TRDD3. Because TCRdb records no J gene, it was assigned here through a match of the DNA to germline. The germline CDR1 and CDR2 sequences are TSWWSYY and QGS. The CDR3 extends over 19 amino acids. V was pared by 0 bases and J by 2 bases, with 7 bases of the junction left unmatched. The CDR3 reads CALGELVGDAAWDTRQMFF. In nucleotides, the CDR3 is TGTGCTCTTGGGGAACTAGTGGGGGACGCCGCCTGGGACACCCGACAGATGTTTTTC.

As for this clone: This likely came from a read error, as a far larger clone is one base away. Within the sample, other DNA sequences also encode this same CDR3. The V call is TRDV2, the J call TRDJ1; perhaps TRDD3 as D (6 bases). The CDR3 extends over 23 amino acids. The V and J ends lost 3 bases and 4 bases respectively, with 41 bases between them. Germline V CDR1 and CDR2: GEAIGNYY, EKD. The DNA for the CDR3 is TGTGCCTGTGACCCCGTAAAGGGACCATTCCCGCGTACTGGGCGGAAGGAGGTCGATAAACTCATCTTT. Translation: CACDPVKGPFPRTGRKEVDKLIF.

As to this clone: The translation of this DNA and the TCRdb protein of a much larger clone differ at residue 11, probably owing to a read error; the protein shown here is translated from the DNA. J is TRDJ1 and V is TRDV3; TRDD3 aligns across 7 bases. The J gene was missing in TCRdb and was found by matching the end of the DNA to germline. Germline values: CDR1 TVYSNPD, CDR2 GDNSRS (reference sequence). Unmatched junction bases numbered 17, after V lost 4 bases and J lost 3 bases. The CDR3 is made up of 16 amino acids. The CDR3 region has the DNA TGTGCCTCCGCCTATACCTGGGGGTTATACGCCGATAAACTCATCTTT. Amino acids: CASAYTWGLYADKLIF.